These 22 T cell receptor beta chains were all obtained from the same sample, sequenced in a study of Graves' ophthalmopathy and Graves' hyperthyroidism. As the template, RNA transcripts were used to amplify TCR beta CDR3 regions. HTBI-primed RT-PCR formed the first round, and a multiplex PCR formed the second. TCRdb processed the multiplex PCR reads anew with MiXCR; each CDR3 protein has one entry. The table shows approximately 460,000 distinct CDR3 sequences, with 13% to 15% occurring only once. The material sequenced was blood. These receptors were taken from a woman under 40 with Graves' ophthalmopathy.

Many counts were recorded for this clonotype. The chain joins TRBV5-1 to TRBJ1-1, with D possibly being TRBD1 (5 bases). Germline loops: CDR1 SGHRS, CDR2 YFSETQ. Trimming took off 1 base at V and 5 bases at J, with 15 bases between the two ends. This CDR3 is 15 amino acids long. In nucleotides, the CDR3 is TGCGCCAGCAGCTTGTCGGGACCGCCGCAGACTGAAGCTTTCTTT. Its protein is CASSLSGPPQTEAFF.

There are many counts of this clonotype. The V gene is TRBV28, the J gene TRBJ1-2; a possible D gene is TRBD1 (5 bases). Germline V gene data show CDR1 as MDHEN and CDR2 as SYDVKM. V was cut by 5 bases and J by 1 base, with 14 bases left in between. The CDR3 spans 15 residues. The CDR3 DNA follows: TGTGCCAGCAGTCCGCCCCGGGGCAGTAACTATGGCTACACCTTC. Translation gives CASSPPRGSNYGYTF.

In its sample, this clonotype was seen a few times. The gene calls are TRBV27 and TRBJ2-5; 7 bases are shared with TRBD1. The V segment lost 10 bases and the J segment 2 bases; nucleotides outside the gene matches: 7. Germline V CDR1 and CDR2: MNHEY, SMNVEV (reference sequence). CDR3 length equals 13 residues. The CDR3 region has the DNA TGTGCCACCACCCCGACAGGGCAAGAGACCCAGTACTTC. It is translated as CATTPTGQETQYF.

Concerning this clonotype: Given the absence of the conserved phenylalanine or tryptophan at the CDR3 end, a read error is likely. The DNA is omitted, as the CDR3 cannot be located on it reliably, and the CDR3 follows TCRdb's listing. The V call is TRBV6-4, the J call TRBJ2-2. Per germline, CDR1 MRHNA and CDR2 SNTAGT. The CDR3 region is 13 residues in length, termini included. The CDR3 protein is CASSPDSTGELCL.

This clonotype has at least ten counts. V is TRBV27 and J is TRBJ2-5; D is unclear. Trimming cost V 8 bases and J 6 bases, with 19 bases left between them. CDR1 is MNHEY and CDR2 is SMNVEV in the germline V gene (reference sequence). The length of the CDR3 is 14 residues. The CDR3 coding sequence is TGTGCCAGCTCCTTTAGTAGGCCCCCGAAGACCCAGTACTTC. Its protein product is CASSFSRPPKTQYF.

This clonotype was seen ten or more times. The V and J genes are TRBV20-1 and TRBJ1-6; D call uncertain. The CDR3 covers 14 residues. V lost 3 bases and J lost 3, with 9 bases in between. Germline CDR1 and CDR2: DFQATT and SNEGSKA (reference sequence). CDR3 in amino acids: CSASKSVYNSPLHF. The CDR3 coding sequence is TGCAGTGCTAGTAAATCGGTCTATAATTCACCCCTCCACTTT.

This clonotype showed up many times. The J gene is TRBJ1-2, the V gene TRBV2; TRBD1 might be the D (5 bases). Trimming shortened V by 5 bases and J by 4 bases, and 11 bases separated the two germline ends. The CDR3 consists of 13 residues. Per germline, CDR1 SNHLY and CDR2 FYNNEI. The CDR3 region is CASSPGPTYGYTF. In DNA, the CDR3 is TGTGCCAGCAGTCCGGGACCGACCTATGGCTACACCTTC.

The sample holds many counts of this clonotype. The CDR3 sequence: CASSEIETSGSETQYF. CDR3 nucleotide sequence: TGTGCCAGCAGTGAAATTGAGACTAGCGGGTCGGAGACCCAGTACTTC. The rearrangement uses TRBV6-1 and TRBJ2-5; 10 nucleotides agree with TRBD2. CDR3 length equals 16 residues. The ends lost 2 bases at V and 5 bases at J; junction bases unmatched: 8. Germline CDR1 is MNHNS and CDR2 is SASEGT.

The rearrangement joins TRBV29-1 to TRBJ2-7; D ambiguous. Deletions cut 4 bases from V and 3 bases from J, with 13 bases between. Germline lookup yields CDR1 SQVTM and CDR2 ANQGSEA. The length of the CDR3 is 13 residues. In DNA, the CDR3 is TGCAGCGTTGGAGGCAGATCAGTCTACGAGCAGTACTTC. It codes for CSVGGRSVYEQYF.

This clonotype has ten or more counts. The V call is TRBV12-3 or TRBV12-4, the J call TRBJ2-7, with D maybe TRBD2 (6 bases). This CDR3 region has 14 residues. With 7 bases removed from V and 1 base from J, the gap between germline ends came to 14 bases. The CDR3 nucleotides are TGTGCCAGCACCCTGGGGGGTTGGTCCTACGAGCAGTACTTC. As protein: CASTLGGWSYEQYF.

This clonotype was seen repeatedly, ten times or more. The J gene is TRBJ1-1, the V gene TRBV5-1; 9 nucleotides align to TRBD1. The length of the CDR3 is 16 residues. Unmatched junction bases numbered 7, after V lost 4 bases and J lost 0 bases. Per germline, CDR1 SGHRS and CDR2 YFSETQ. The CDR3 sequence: CASSPQGARMNTEAFF. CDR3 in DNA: TGCGCCAGCAGCCCACAGGGGGCTAGGATGAACACTGAAGCTTTCTTT.

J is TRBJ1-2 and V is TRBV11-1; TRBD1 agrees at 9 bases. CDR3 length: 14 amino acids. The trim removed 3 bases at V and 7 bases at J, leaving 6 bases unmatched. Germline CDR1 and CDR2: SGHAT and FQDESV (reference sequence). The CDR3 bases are TGTGCCAGCAGCTTGCAACAGGGGGCTGTTGGCTACACCTTC. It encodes CASSLQQGAVGYTF.

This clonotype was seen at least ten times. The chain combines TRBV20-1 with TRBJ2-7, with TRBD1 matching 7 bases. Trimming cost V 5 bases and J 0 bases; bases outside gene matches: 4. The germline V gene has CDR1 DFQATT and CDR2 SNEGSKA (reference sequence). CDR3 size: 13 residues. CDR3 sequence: CSAGWDSSYEQYF. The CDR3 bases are TGCAGTGCTGGATGGGACAGCTCCTACGAGCAGTACTTC.

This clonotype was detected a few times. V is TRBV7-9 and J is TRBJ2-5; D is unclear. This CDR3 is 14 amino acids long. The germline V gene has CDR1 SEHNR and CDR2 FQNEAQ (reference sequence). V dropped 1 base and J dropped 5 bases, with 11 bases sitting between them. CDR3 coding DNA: TGTGCCAGCAGCTTAGGCGGATATTGGGAGACCCAGTACTTC. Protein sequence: CASSLGGYWETQYF.

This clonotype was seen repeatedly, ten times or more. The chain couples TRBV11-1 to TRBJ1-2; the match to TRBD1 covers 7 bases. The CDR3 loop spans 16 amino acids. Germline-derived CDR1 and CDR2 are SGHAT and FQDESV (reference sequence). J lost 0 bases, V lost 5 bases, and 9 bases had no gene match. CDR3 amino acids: CASSAGTVAPNYGYTF. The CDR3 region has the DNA TGTGCCAGCAGCGCCGGGACAGTGGCGCCTAACTATGGCTACACCTTC.

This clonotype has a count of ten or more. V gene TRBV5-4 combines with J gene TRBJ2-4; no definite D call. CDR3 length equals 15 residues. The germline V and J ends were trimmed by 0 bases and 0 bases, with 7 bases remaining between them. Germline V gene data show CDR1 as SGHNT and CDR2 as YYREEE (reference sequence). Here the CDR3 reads CASSLGPVAKNIQYF. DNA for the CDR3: TGTGCCAGCAGCTTGGGGCCGGTAGCCAAAAACATTCAGTACTTC.

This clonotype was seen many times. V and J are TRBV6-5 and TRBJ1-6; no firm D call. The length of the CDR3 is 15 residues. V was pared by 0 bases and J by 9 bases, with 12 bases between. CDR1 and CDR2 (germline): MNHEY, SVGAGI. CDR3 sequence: CASSYSDYDGSPLHF. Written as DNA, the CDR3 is TGTGCCAGCAGTTACTCGGACTATGACGGTTCACCCCTCCACTTT.

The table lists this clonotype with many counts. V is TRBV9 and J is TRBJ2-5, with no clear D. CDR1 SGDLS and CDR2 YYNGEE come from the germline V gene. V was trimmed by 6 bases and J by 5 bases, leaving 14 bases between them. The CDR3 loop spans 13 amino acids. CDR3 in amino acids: CASNTMVDETQYF. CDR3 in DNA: TGTGCCAGCAATACTATGGTAGATGAGACCCAGTACTTC. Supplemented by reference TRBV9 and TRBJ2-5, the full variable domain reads DSGVTQTPKHLITATGQRVTLRCSPRSGDLSVYWYQQSLDQGLQFLIQYYNGEERAKGNILERFSAQQFPDLHSELNLSSLELGDSALYFCASNTMVDETQYFGPGTRLLVL.

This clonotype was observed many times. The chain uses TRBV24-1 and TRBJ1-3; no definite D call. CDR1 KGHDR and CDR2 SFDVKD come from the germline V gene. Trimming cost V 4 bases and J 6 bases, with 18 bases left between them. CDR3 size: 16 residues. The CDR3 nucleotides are TGTGCCACCAGTGAGGCCGGGAACCGAAGGGAAAACACCATATATTTT. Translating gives CATSEAGNRRENTIYF.

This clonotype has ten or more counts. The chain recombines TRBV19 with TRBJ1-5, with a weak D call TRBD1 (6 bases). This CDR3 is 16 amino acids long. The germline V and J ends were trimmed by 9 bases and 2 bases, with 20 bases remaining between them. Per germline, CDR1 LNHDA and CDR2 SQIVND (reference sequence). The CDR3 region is CASEKGGGSGNQPQHF. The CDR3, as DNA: TGTGCCAGCGAAAAAGGGGGGGGGTCGGGCAATCAGCCCCAGCATTTT.

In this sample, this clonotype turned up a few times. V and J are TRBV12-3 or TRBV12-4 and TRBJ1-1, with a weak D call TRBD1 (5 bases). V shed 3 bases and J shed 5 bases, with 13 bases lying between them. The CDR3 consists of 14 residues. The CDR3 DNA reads TGTGCCAGCAGTTTGCAGGGTAGGGTGACTGAAGCTTTCTTT. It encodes CASSLQGRVTEAFF.

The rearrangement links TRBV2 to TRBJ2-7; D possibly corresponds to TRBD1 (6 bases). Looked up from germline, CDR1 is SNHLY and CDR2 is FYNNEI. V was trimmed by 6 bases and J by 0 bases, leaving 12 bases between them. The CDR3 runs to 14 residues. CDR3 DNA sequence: TGTGCCAGCAGAGGACAGATGATCTCCTACGAGCAGTACTTC. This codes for CASRGQMISYEQYF. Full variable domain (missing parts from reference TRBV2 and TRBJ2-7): EPEVTQTPSHQVTQMGQEVILRCVPISNHLYFYWYRQILGQKVEFLVSFYNNEISEKSEIFDDQFSVERPDGSNFTLKIRSTKLEDSAMYFCASRGQMISYEQYFGPGTRLTVT.